This passage covers 19 T cell receptor beta chains from one sample sequenced in a study of blood T cell repertoires in COVID-19. TCRdb's table, derived via immunoSEQ multiplex PCR, lists solely in-frame clones and lacks some. The repertoire consists of around 280,000 clones, with around nine tenths occurring once and the leading ten covering 1% to 1.5%. Specimen: peripheral blood. These receptors all come from a man between 65 and 85 years old with acute or convalescent COVID-19.

The rearrangement uses TRBV27 and TRBJ2-1; perhaps TRBD2 as D (5 bases). The length of the CDR3 is 17 residues. Between the trimmed V and J ends, which lost 3 bases and 1 base, there was a span of 16 bases. Germline lookup yields CDR1 MNHEY and CDR2 SMNVEV (reference sequence). The CDR3: CASSLRRTAISYNEQFF. The CDR3 bases are TGTGCCAGCAGTTTGCGGCGGACTGCAATTTCCTACAATGAGCAGTTCTTC.

The chain has TRBV9 and TRBJ1-2; the match to TRBD1 covers 8 bases. CDR3 size: 16 residues. Germline V gene data show CDR1 as SGDLS and CDR2 as YYNGEE. J gave up 0 bases and V 4 bases, and 8 bases lay outside the gene matches. The CDR3 coding sequence is TGTGCCAGCAGCAGATTAGGGACAGGTTCTAACTATGGCTACACCTTC. Protein product: CASSRLGTGSNYGYTF.

The chain couples TRBV28 to TRBJ1-5; D gene ambiguous. Germline CDR1 is MDHEN and CDR2 is SYDVKM. The CDR3 runs 14 residues. V was trimmed by 6 bases and J by 1 base, leaving 10 bases between them. The CDR3 DNA reads TGTGCCAGCAGGGAACGAGGGAGCAATCAGCCCCAGCATTTT. Its protein product is CASRERGSNQPQHF.

This chain links TRBV19 with TRBJ1-1; 10 nucleotides line up with TRBD1. The junction had 7 bases not matched to a gene; V was cut back by 4 bases and J by 5 bases. In germline, CDR1 is LNHDA, CDR2 SQIVND (reference sequence). The CDR3 runs 15 residues. The CDR3 region has the DNA TGTGCCAGTAGTAGCGGGACAGGGGTAAGAACTGAAGCTTTCTTT. It codes for CASSSGTGVRTEAFF. Filled out from reference TRBV19 and TRBJ1-1, the complete variable domain reads DGGITQSPKYLFRKEGQNVTLSCEQNLNHDAMYWYRQDPGQGLRLIYYSQIVNDFQKGDIAEGYSVSREKKESFPLTVTSAQKNPTAFYLCASSSGTGVRTEAFFGQGTRLTVV.

The chain joins TRBV15 to TRBJ1-4; 7 bases are shared with TRBD1. This CDR3 spans 13 amino acids. Per the germline V gene, CDR1 is LNHNV and CDR2 is YYDKDF (reference sequence). J gave up 15 bases and V 0 bases, and 7 bases lay outside the gene matches. DNA for the CDR3: TGTGCCACCAGCAGAGATGAAGACAGGGAGGTGTTTTTT. Amino acids: CATSRDEDREVFF. The variable domain in full, with the rest retrieved from reference TRBV15 and TRBJ1-4, is DAMVIQNPRYQVTQFGKPVTLSCSQTLNHNVMYWYQQKSSQAPKLLFHYYDKDFNNEADTPDNFQSRRPNTSFCFLDIRSPGLGDTAMYLCATSRDEDREVFFGSGTQLSVL.

The genes are TRBV7-9 and TRBJ1-1; unclear D gene. Germline assignment: CDR1 SEHNR and CDR2 FQNEAQ (reference sequence). V dropped 3 bases and J dropped 5 bases, with 10 bases sitting between them. The CDR3 has 13 amino acids. CDR3 protein: CASSFNKRTEAFF. Written as DNA, the CDR3 is TGTGCCAGCAGCTTCAACAAGAGGACTGAAGCTTTCTTT.

This clone occurred once. This CDR3 is CASSLAGQGIHEQYF. The CDR3 DNA reads as TGTGCCAGCAGCTTAGCGGGACAGGGGATCCACGAGCAGTACTTC. V is TRBV7-8 and J is TRBJ2-7; TRBD1 matches at 10 bases. In germline, CDR1 is SGHVS, CDR2 FQNEAQ. The junction had 4 bases not matched to a gene; V was cut back by 0 bases and J by 5 bases. CDR3 length: 15 amino acids. Together with reference TRBV7-8 and TRBJ2-7, the CDR3 gives the full variable domain: GAGVSQSPRYKVAKRGQDVALRCDPISGHVSLFWYQQALGQGPEFLTYFQNEAQLDKSGLPSDRFFAERPEGSVSTLKIQRTQQEDSAVYLCASSLAGQGIHEQYFGPGTRLTVT.

This chain links TRBV7-9 with TRBJ1-4; possible D gene TRBD1, 5 bases. This CDR3 comprises 13 residues. Germline values: CDR1 SEHNR, CDR2 FQNEAQ (reference sequence). V was pared by 1 base and J by 7 bases, with 7 bases between. This CDR3 reads CASSLERGEKLFF. The CDR3 DNA sequence: TGTGCCAGCAGCTTAGAAAGGGGTGAAAAACTGTTTTTT.

The gene calls are TRBV11-3 and TRBJ2-1, with 10 bases aligning to TRBD2. Germline V gene sequence: CDR1 SGHNT, CDR2 YENEEA. The CDR3 extends over 15 amino acids. Trimming at V came to 5 bases and at J to 1 base, leaving 2 bases not matched to a gene. The DNA of the CDR3 is TGTGCCAGCAGCCGAGCGGGAGGGTCCTACAATGAGCAGTTCTTC. It encodes CASSRAGGSYNEQFF.

The gene calls are TRBV7-9 and TRBJ1-2, with D possibly matching TRBD1 (5 bases). The length of the CDR3 is 14 residues. V was pared by 3 bases and J by 2 bases, with 10 bases between. Germline V gene sequence: CDR1 SEHNR, CDR2 FQNEAQ (reference sequence). The CDR3 is CASSFRVENYGYTF. The CDR3 DNA is TGTGCCAGCAGCTTCAGGGTGGAAAACTATGGCTACACCTTC.

In this sample, this clone turned up a few times. The rearrangement joins TRBV4-3 to TRBJ2-7, with D possibly matching TRBD2 (6 bases). The germline V gene has CDR1 LGHNA and CDR2 YSLEER. The CDR3 runs to 16 residues. The V and J ends lost 0 bases and 5 bases respectively, with 17 bases between them. The CDR3, as DNA: TGCGCCAGCAGCCAAGATGGGACCAAGGGAGGCGACGAGCAGTACTTC. Translation gives CASSQDGTKGGDEQYF.

This rearrangement joins TRBV5-6 to TRBJ2-1; 14 bases align to TRBD2. V gave up 4 bases and J gave up 10 bases; unmatched junction bases: 16. The length of the CDR3 is 18 residues. The germline gives CDR1 SGHDT, CDR2 YYEEEE. CDR3 nucleotides: TGTGCCAGCAGCGCGGCCGTCTTGGGACTAGCGGGGGTACACGAGCAGTTCTTC. Its protein product is CASSAAVLGLAGVHEQFF.

In its sample, this clone was seen once. The chain has TRBV2 and TRBJ2-7; 9 nucleotides match TRBD1. This CDR3 spans 16 amino acids. The junction had 11 bases not matched to a gene; V was cut back by 6 bases and J by 2 bases. Germline-derived CDR1 and CDR2 are SNHLY and FYNNEI. The CDR3 coding sequence is TGTGCCAGCAGGGCAAAATCCGGGACAGGGACCTACGAGCAGTACTTC. It yields the protein CASRAKSGTGTYEQYF.

This chain links TRBV18 with TRBJ2-1, with D maybe TRBD1 (6 bases). Germline loops: CDR1 KGHSH, CDR2 LQKENI. This CDR3 region has 14 residues. V shed 4 bases and J shed 7 bases, with 14 bases lying between them. The CDR3 is CASSQTGLLNEQFF. In DNA form, the CDR3 reads TGTGCCAGCTCACAGACAGGTTTGTTAAATGAGCAGTTCTTC. The whole variable domain, remainder taken from reference TRBV18 and TRBJ2-1, is NAGVMQNPRHLVRRRGQEARLRCSPMKGHSHVYWYRQLPEEGLKFMVYLQKENIIDESGMPKERFSAEFPKEGPSILRIQQVVRGDSAAYFCASSQTGLLNEQFFGPGTRLTVL.

The rearrangement joins TRBV7-2 to TRBJ2-7, with D hard to call. V shed 3 bases and J shed 4 bases, with 16 bases lying between them. The germline V gene encodes CDR1 SGHTA and CDR2 FQGNSA. The length of the CDR3 is 15 residues. CDR3 residues: CASSLRQALAYEQYF. The CDR3 DNA reads as TGTGCCAGCAGCTTGCGACAAGCCCTGGCATACGAGCAGTACTTC.

J is TRBJ2-7 and V is TRBV18; D perhaps matches TRBD2 (6 bases). The CDR3 is 15 amino acids. V lost 8 bases and J lost 0, with 17 bases in between. Germline CDR1 KGHSH, CDR2 LQKENI. The CDR3 region has the DNA TGTGCCAGCACTACCTTGCGGGGAAGCTCCTACGAGCAGTACTTC. This codes for CASTTLRGSSYEQYF.

V usage is TRBV9 and J usage is TRBJ1-6; D gene ambiguous. The length of the CDR3 is 15 residues. Per germline, CDR1 SGDLS and CDR2 YYNGEE. The germline V and J ends were trimmed by 0 bases and 9 bases, with 13 bases remaining between them. The CDR3 sequence: CASSVEGGFISPLHF. The DNA of the CDR3 is TGTGCCAGCAGCGTAGAAGGCGGATTTATTTCACCCCTCCACTTT. Filled out from reference TRBV9 and TRBJ1-6, the complete variable domain reads DSGVTQTPKHLITATGQRVTLRCSPRSGDLSVYWYQQSLDQGLQFLIQYYNGEERAKGNILERFSAQQFPDLHSELNLSSLELGDSALYFCASSVEGGFISPLHFGNGTRLTVT.

On this clone itself: The sample carries other DNA sequences with the same CDR3. The chain links TRBV5-1 to TRBJ1-4, with 10 bases aligning to TRBD1. Germline CDR1 reads SGHRS; CDR2 reads YFSETQ. CDR3 length equals 14 residues. J gave up 5 bases and V 4 bases, and 2 bases lay outside the gene matches. DNA of the CDR3: TGCGCCAGCAGCCTGGGACAGGGGAATGAAAAACTGTTTTTT. Amino acids: CASSLGQGNEKLFF. Combining the CDR3 with reference TRBV5-1 and TRBJ1-4 gives the whole variable domain KAGVTQTPRYLIKTRGQQVTLSCSPISGHRSVSWYQQTPGQGLQFLFEYFSETQRNKGNFPGRFSGRQFSNSRSEMNVSTLELGDSALYLCASSLGQGNEKLFFGSGTQLSVL.

V usage is TRBV28 and J usage is TRBJ1-4; TRBD1 is a possible D gene (5 bases). Per germline, CDR1 MDHEN and CDR2 SYDVKM. V lost 4 bases and J 1 base, leaving 7 bases between the germline ends. This CDR3 is built from 14 residues. CDR3 DNA: TGTGCCAGCAGTTGGCAGGGAACTAATGAAAAACTGTTTTTT. This codes for CASSWQGTNEKLFF.